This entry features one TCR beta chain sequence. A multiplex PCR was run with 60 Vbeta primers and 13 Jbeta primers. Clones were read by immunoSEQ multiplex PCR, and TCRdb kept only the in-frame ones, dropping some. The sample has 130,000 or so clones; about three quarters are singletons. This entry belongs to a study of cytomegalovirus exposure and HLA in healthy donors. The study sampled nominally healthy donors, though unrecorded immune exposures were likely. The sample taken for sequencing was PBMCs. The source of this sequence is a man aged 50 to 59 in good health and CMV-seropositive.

The CDR3, as DNA: TGTGCCAGCAACGGGGGGGGTGGCACAGATACGCAGTATTTT. As protein: CASNGGGGTDTQYF. The chain recombines TRBV28 with TRBJ2-3; 8 nucleotides align to TRBD2. Trimming at V came to 7 bases and at J to 1 base, leaving 4 bases not matched to a gene. Germline-derived CDR1 and CDR2 are MDHEN and SYDVKM. The CDR3 consists of 14 residues.